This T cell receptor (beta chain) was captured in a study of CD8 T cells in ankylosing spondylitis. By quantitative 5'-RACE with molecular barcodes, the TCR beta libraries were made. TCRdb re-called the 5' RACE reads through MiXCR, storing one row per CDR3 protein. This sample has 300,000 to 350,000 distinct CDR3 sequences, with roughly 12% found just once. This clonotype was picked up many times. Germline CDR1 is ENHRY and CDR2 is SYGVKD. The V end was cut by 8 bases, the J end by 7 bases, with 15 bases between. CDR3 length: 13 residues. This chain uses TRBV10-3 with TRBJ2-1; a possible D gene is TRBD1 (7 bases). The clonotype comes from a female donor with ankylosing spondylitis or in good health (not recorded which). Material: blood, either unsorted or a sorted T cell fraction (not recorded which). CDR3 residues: CAIGTQGRNEQFF. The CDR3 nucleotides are TGTGCCATCGGAACACAGGGGAGGAATGAGCAGTTCTTC.